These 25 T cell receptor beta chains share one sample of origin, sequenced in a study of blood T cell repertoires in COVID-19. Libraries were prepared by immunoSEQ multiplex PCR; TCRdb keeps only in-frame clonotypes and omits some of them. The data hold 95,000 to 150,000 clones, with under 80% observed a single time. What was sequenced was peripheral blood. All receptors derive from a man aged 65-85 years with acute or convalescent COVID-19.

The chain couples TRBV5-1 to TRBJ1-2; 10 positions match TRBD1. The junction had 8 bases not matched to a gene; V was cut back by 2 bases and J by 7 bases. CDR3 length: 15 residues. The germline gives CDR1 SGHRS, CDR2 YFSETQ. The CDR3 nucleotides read TGCGCCAGCAGCTTAGTGACAGGGGGCGCTTCTGGCTACACCTTC. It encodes CASSLVTGGASGYTF.

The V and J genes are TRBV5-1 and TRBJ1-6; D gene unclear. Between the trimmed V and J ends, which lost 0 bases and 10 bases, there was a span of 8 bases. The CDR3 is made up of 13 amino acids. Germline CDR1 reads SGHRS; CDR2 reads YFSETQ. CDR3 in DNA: TGCGCCAGCAGCTTGGAAGGAGACTCACCCCTCCACTTT. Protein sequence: CASSLEGDSPLHF. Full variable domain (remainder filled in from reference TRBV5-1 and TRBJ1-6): KAGVTQTPRYLIKTRGQQVTLSCSPISGHRSVSWYQQTPGQGLQFLFEYFSETQRNKGNFPGRFSGRQFSNSRSEMNVSTLELGDSALYLCASSLEGDSPLHFGNGTRLTVT.

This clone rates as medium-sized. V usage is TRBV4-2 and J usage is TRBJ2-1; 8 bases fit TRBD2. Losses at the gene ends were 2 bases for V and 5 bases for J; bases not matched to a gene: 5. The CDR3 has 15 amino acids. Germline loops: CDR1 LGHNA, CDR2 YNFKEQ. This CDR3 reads CASSQWAGGHNEQFF. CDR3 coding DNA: TGTGCCAGCAGCCAATGGGCGGGGGGCCACAATGAGCAGTTCTTC.

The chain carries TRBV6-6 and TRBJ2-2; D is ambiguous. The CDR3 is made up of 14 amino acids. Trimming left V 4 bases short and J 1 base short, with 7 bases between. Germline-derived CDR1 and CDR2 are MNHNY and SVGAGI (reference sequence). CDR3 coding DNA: TGTGCCAGCAGTTGGAACAGGAACACCGGGGAGCTGTTTTTT. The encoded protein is CASSWNRNTGELFF.

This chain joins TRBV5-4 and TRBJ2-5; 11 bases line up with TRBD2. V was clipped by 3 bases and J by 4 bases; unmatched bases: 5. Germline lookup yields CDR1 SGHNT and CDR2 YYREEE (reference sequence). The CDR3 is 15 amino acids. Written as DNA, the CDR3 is TGTGCCAGCAGCTACCCTAGCGGGGGGTTAGAGACCCAGTACTTC. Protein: CASSYPSGGLETQYF.

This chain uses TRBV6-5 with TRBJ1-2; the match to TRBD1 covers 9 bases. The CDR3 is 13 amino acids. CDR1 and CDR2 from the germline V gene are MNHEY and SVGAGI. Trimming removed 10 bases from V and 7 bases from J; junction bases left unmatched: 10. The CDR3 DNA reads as TGTGCCACACTACCACAGGGGGCGCGTGGCTACACCTTC. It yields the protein CATLPQGARGYTF.

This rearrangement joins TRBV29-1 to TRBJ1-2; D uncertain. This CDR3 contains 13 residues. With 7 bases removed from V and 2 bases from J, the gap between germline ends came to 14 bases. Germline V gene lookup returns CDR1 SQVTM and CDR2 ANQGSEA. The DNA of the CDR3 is TGCAGCGCCTCGGGATTGCAAAACTATGGCTACACCTTC. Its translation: CSASGLQNYGYTF.

CDR3 bases: TGCGCCAGCAGTGCCACTAGCGGGGGGCCTTACGAGCAGTACTTC. Its protein is CASSATSGGPYEQYF. The chain combines TRBV10-2 with TRBJ2-7, with 12 bases aligning to TRBD2. Germline loops: CDR1 WSHSY, CDR2 SAAADI. The CDR3 has 15 amino acids. The V and J ends lost 4 bases and 4 bases, in that order; junction bases with no gene match: 5.

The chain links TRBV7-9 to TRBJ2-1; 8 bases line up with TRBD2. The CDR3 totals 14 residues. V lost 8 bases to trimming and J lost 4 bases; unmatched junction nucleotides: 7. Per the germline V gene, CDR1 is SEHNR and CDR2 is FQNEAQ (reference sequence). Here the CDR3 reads CASGGRGAYNEQFF. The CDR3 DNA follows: TGTGCCAGCGGAGGGCGGGGGGCGTACAATGAGCAGTTCTTC.

DNA for the CDR3: TGTGCCAGCAGTTCCCAGGGGAGCTATGGCTACACCTTC. It codes for CASSSQGSYGYTF. The chain combines TRBV6-5 with TRBJ1-2, with D perhaps matching TRBD1 (6 bases). Germline V gene data show CDR1 as MNHEY and CDR2 as SVGAGI. V shed 4 bases and J shed 4 bases, with 10 bases lying between them. The CDR3 runs 13 residues.

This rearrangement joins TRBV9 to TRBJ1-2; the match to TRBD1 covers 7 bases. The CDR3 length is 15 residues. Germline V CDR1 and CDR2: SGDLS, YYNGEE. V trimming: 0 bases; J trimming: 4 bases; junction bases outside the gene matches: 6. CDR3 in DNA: TGTGCCAGCAGCGTAGTGTCAGGGGGTGGCTATGGCTACACCTTC. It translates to CASSVVSGGGYGYTF.

The CDR3 DNA sequence: TGTGCCAGCAGCCTCGCCCTCGTCACAAGTCGGGGGAACTATGGCTACACCTTC. Translating gives CASSLALVTSRGNYGYTF. The chain carries TRBV3-1 (or the pseudogene TRBV3-2) and TRBJ1-2; possible D gene TRBD1, 5 bases. Germline V gene sequence: CDR1 LGHDT, CDR2 YNNKEL (reference sequence). The CDR3 has 18 residues. Trimming cost V 4 bases and J 2 bases, with 23 bases left between them.

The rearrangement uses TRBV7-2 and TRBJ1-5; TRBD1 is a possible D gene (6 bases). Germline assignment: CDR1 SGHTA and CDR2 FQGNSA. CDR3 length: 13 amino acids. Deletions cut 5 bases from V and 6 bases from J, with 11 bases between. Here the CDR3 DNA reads TGTGCCAGCAGCCCGGACAGATTTCAGCCCCAGCATTTT. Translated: CASSPDRFQPQHF.

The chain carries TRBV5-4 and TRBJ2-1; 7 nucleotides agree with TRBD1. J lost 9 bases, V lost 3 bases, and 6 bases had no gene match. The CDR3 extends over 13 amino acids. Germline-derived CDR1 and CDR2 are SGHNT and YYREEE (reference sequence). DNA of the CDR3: TGTGCCAGCAGCTGGGAGACAGGGCTTGAGCAGTTCTTC. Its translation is CASSWETGLEQFF.

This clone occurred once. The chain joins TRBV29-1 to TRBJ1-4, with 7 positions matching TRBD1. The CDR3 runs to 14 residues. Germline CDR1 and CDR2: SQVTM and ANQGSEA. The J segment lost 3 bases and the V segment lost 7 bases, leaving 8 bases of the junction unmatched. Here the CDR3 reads CSAKPGQSNEKLFF. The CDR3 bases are TGCAGCGCTAAACCGGGACAGTCTAATGAAAAACTGTTTTTT.

The CDR3 protein is CASSFGQGINIQYF. CDR3 bases: TGTGCCAGTAGTTTTGGACAGGGAATAAACATTCAGTACTTC. The genes are TRBV19 and TRBJ2-4, with 8 nucleotides matching TRBD1. The J segment lost 6 bases and the V segment lost 5 bases, leaving 6 bases of the junction unmatched. CDR1 LNHDA and CDR2 SQIVND come from the germline V gene (reference sequence). The CDR3 spans 14 residues.

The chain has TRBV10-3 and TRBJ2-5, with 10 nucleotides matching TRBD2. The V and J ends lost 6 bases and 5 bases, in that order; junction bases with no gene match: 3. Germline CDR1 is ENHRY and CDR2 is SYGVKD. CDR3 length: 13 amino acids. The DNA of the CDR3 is TGTGCCATCAGCGAGCGGGGGGGGGAGACCCAGTACTTC. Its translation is CAISERGGETQYF.

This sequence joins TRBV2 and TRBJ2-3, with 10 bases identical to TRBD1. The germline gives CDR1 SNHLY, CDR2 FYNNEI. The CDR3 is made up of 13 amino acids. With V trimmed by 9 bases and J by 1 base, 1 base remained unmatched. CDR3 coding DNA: TGTGCCAGGGGACAGGGGCGCACAGATACGCAGTATTTT. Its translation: CARGQGRTDTQYF. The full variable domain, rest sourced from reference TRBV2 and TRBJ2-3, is EPEVTQTPSHQVTQMGQEVILRCVPISNHLYFYWYRQILGQKVEFLVSFYNNEISEKSEIFDDQFSVERPDGSNFTLKIRSTKLEDSAMYFCARGQGRTDTQYFGPGTRLTVL.

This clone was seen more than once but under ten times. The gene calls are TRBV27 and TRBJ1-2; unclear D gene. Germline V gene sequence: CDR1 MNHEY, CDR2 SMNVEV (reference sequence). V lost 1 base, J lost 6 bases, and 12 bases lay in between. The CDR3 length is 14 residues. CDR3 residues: CASSLLPRSNGYTF. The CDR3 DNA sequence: TGTGCCAGCAGTTTATTACCCAGGTCCAATGGCTACACCTTC.

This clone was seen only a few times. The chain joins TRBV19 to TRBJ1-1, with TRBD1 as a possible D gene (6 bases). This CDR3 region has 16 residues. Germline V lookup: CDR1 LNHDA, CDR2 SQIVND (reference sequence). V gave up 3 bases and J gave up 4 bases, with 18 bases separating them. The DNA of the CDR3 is TGTGCCAGTAGTATGTCAGGCAGGGGTTCCAGCACTGAAGCTTTCTTT. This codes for CASSMSGRGSSTEAFF.

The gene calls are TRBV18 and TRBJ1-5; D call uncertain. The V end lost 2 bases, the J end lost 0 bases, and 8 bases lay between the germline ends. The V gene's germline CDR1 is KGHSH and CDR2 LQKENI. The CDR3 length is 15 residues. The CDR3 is CASSPSVSSNQPQHF. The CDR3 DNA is TGTGCCAGCTCACCATCCGTCTCTAGCAATCAGCCCCAGCATTTT.

The DNA for the CDR3 is TGTGCCAGCACCACCCCCGGGGCGGGGGGTTACACCGGGGAGCTGTTTTTT. Protein: CASTTPGAGGYTGELFF. This chain connects TRBV5-4 to TRBJ2-2; 8 bases fit TRBD2. Losses at the gene ends were 6 bases for V and 3 bases for J; bases not matched to a gene: 13. The CDR3 loop spans 17 amino acids. Germline-derived CDR1 and CDR2 are SGHNT and YYREEE (reference sequence).

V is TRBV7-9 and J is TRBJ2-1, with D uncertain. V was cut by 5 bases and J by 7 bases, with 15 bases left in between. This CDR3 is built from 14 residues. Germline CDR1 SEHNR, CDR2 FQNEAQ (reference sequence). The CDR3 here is CASSPMADMNEQFF. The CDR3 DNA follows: TGTGCCAGCAGCCCGATGGCCGATATGAATGAGCAGTTCTTC.

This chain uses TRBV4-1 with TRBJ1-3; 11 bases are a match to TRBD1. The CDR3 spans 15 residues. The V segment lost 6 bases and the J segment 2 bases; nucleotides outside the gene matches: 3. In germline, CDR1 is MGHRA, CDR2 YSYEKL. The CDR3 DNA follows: TGCGCCAGCAGTACGGGACAGGGGGCTGGAAACACCATATATTTT. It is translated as CASSTGQGAGNTIYF.

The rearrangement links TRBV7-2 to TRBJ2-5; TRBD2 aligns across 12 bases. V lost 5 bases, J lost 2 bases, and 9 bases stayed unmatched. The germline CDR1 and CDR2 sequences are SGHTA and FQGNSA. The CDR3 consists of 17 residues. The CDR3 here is CASSRRLAGASQETQYF. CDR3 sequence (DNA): TGTGCCAGCAGCCGGCGACTAGCGGGGGCTTCTCAAGAGACCCAGTACTTC. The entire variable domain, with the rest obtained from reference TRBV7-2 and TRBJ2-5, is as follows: GAGVSQSPSNKVTEKGKDVELRCDPISGHTALYWYRQSLGQGLEFLIYFQGNSAPDKSGLPSDRFSAERTGGSVSTLTIQRTQQEDSAVYLCASSRRLAGASQETQYFGPGTRLLVL.